Each of the 3 T cell receptor beta chains below was sequenced from the same sample in a study of naive and memory T cell subsets. Both TRBC1 and TRBC2 were covered by a beta constant-region primer of two equimolar oligonucleotides. MiXCR, applied by TCRdb to the UMI-ligation and nested PCR reads, yields one record per CDR3 protein. Altogether 65,000 to 85,000 distinct CDR3 sequences are present, around 14% being singletons, with the ten largest covering roughly 0.9%. The sequencing sample was made of central memory CD4+ T cells from blood. The receptors were sampled from a human donor in good health.

This clonotype was counted many times. The chain combines TRBV20-1 with TRBJ2-3; no reliable D call. V was trimmed by 4 bases and J by 1 base, leaving 9 bases between them. There are 13 residues in the CDR3. The germline V gene has CDR1 DFQATT and CDR2 SNEGSKA (reference sequence). The CDR3 bases are TGCAGTGCTATGACTGGCGGCACAGATACGCAGTATTTT. Its protein product is CSAMTGGTDTQYF.

This clonotype showed up just a few times. This chain links TRBV10-3 with TRBJ1-1, with 7 positions matching TRBD1. Germline loops: CDR1 ENHRY, CDR2 SYGVKD. The CDR3 is 15 amino acids. V was clipped by 3 bases and J by 6 bases; unmatched bases: 10. The DNA for the CDR3 is TGTGCCATCAGTGAAGACAGGGCAGAAGGGGCTGAAGCTTTCTTT. This codes for CAISEDRAEGAEAFF.

This chain connects TRBV18 to TRBJ1-5; perhaps TRBD1 as D (6 bases). Germline assignment: CDR1 KGHSH and CDR2 LQKENI. This CDR3 spans 17 amino acids. Trimming took 3 bases from V and 4 from J, leaving 19 bases between them. In DNA, the CDR3 is TGTGCCAGCTCACCCAACCCTCCGGGAGACAGGAATCAGCCCCAGCATTTT. This gives the protein CASSPNPPGDRNQPQHF.